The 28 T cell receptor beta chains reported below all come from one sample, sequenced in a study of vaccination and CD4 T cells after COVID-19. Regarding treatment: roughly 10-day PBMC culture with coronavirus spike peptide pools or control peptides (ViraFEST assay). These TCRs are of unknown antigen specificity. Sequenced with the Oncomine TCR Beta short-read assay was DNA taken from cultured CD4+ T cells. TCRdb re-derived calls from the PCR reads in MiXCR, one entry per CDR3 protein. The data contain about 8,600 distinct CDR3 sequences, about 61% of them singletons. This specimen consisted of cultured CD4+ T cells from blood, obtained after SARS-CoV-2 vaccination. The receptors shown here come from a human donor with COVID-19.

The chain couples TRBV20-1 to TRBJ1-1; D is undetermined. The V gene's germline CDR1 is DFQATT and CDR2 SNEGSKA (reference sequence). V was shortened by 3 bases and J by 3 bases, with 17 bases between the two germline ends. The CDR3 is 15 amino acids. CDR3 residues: CSASASSDGDTEAFF. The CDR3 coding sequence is TGCAGTGCTAGTGCTTCGTCGGACGGGGACACTGAAGCTTTCTTT.

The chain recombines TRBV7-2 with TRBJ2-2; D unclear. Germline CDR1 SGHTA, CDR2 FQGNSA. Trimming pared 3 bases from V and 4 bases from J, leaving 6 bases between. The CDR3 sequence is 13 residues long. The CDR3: CASSFSLTGELFF. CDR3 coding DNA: TGTGCCAGCAGCTTTAGTCTCACCGGGGAGCTGTTTTTT. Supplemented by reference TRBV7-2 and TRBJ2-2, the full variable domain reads GAGVSQSPSNKVTEKGKDVELRCDPISGHTALYWYRQSLGQGLEFLIYFQGNSAPDKSGLPSDRFSAERTGGSVSTLTIQRTQQEDSAVYLCASSFSLTGELFFGEGSRLTVL.

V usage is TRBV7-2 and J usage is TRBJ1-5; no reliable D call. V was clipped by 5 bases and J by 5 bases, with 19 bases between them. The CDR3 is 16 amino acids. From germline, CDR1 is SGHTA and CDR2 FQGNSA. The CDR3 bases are TGTGCCAGCAGCCCAAGGGTGGATAGGAAGGATCAGCCCCAGCATTTT. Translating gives CASSPRVDRKDQPQHF.

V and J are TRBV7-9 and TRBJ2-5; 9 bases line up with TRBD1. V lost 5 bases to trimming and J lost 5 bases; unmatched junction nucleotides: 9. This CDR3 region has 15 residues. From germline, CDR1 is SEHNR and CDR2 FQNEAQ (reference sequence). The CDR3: CASSHQTGGSETQYF. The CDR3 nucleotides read TGTGCCAGCAGCCATCAGACAGGGGGTAGTGAGACCCAGTACTTC. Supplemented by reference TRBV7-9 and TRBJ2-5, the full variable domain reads DTGVSQNPRHKITKRGQNVTFRCDPISEHNRLYWYRQTLGQGPEFLTYFQNEAQLEKSRLLSDRFSAERPKGSFSTLEIQRTEQGDSAMYLCASSHQTGGSETQYFGPGTRLLVL.

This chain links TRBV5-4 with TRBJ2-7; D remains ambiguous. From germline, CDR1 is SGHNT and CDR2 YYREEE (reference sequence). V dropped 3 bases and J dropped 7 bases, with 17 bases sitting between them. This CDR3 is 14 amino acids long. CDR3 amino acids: CASSSTGPKREQYF. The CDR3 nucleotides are TGTGCCAGCAGCTCCACCGGGCCTAAACGGGAGCAGTACTTC.

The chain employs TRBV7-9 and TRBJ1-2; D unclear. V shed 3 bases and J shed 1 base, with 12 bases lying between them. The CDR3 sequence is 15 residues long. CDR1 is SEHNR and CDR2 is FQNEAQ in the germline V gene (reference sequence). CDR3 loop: CASSLVQLDNYGYTF. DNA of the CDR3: TGTGCCAGCAGCTTGGTGCAGCTAGATAACTATGGCTACACCTTC.

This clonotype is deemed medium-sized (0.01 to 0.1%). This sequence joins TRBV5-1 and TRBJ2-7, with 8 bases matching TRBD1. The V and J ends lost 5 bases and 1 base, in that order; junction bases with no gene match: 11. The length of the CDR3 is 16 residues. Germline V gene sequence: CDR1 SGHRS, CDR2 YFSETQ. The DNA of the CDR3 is TGCGCCAGCAGGTCCCAGGGGACAGGAATTTCCTACGAGCAGTACTTC. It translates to CASRSQGTGISYEQYF. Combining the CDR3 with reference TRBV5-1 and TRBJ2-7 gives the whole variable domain KAGVTQTPRYLIKTRGQQVTLSCSPISGHRSVSWYQQTPGQGLQFLFEYFSETQRNKGNFPGRFSGRQFSNSRSEMNVSTLELGDSALYLCASRSQGTGISYEQYFGPGTRLTVT.

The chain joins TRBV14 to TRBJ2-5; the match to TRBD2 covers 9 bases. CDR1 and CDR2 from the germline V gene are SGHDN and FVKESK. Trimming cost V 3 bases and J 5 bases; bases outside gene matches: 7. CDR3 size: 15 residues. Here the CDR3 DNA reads TGTGCCAGCAGCCACGCGGGGGGGCGTTTGGAGACCCAGTACTTC. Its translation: CASSHAGGRLETQYF. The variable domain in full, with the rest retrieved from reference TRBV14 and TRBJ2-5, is EAGVTQFPSHSVIEKGQTVTLRCDPISGHDNLYWYRRVMGKEIKFLLHFVKESKQDESGMPNNRFLAERTGGTYSTLKVQPAELEDSGVYFCASSHAGGRLETQYFGPGTRLLVL.

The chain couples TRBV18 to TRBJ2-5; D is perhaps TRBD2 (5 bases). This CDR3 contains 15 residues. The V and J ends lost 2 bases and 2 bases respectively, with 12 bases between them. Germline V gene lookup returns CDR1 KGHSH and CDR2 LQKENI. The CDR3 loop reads CASSPAGVWQETQYF. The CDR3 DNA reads TGTGCCAGCTCACCAGCCGGGGTCTGGCAAGAGACCCAGTACTTC.

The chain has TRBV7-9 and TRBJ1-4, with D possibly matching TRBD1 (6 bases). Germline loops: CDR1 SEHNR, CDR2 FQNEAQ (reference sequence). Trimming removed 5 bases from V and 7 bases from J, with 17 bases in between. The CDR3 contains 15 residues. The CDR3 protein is CASSVGAGEGEKLFF. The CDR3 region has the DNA TGTGCCAGCAGCGTGGGAGCAGGGGAGGGTGAAAAACTGTTTTTT.

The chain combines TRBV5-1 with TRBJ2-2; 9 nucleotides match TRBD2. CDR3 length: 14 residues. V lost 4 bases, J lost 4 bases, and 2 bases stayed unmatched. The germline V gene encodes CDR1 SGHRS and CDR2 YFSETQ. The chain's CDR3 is CASSRTSATGELFF. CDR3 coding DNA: TGCGCCAGCAGCAGGACTAGCGCCACCGGGGAGCTGTTTTTT.

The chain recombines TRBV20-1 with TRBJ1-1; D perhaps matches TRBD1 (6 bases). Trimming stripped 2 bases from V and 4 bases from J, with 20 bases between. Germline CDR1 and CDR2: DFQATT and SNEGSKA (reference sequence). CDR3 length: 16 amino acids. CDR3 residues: CSARKTGRRGRTEAFF. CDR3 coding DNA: TGCAGTGCTAGAAAGACAGGTCGCAGAGGGCGCACTGAAGCTTTCTTT.

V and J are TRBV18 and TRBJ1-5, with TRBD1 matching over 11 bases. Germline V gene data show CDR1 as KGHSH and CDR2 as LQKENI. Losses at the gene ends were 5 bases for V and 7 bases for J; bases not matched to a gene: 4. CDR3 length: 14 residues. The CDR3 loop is CASSGQGADQPQHF. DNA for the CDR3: TGTGCCAGCTCAGGACAGGGGGCGGACCAGCCCCAGCATTTT.

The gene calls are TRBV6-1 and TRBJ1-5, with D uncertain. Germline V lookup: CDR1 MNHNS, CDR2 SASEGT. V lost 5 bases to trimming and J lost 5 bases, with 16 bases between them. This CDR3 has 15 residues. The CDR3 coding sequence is TGTGCCAGCAGTCTCCCCGGTAGGGTTGATCAGCCCCAGCATTTT. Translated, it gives CASSLPGRVDQPQHF.

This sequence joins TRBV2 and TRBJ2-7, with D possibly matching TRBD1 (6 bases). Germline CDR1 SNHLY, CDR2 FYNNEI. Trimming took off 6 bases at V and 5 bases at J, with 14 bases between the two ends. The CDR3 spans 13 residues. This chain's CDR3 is CASSGGQFHEQYF. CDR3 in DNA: TGTGCCAGCAGCGGAGGACAGTTTCACGAGCAGTACTTC.

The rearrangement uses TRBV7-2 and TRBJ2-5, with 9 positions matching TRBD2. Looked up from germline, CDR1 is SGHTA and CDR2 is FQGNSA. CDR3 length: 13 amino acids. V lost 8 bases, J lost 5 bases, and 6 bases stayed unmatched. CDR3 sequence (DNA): TGTGCCAGCGCGCGGGGGGGCACGGAGACCCAGTACTTC. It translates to CASARGGTETQYF.

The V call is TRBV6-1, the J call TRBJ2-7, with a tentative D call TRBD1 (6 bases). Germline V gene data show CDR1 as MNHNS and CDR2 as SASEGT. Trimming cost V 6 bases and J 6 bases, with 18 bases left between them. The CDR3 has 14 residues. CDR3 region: CASRNPGDIFEQYF. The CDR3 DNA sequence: TGTGCCAGCAGAAATCCCGGGGACATTTTCGAGCAGTACTTC.

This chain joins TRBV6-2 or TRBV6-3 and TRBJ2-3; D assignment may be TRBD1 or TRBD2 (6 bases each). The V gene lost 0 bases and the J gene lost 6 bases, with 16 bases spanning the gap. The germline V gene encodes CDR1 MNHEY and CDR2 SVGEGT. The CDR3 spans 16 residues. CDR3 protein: CASSYSIPGAGDTQYF. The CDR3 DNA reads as TGTGCCAGCAGTTACTCGATCCCGGGGGCGGGTGATACGCAGTATTTT.

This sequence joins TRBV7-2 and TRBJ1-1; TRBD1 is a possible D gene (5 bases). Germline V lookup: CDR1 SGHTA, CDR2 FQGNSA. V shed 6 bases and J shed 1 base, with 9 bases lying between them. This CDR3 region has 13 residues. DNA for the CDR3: TGTGCCAGCAGACGCGACAGGAACACTGAAGCTTTCTTT. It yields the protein CASRRDRNTEAFF.

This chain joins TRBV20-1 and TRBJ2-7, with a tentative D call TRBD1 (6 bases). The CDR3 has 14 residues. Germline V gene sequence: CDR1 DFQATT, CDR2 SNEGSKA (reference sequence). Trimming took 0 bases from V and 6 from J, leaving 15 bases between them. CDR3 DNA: TGCAGTGCTAGAGATCCAGGGACACCTGGCGAGCAGTACTTC. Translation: CSARDPGTPGEQYF.

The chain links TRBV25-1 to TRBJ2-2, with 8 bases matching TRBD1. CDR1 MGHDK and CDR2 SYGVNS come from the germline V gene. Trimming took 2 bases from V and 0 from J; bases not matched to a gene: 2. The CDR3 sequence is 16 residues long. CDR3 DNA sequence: TGTGCCAGCAGTGAACCAGGGGGCACGAACACCGGGGAGCTGTTTTTT. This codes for CASSEPGGTNTGELFF.

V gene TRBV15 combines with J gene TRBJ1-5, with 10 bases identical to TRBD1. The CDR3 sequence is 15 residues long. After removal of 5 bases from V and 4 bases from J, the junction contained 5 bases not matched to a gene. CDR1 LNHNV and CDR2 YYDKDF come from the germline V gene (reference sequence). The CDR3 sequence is CATSGRDRGNQPQHF. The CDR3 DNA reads TGTGCCACCAGCGGACGGGACAGGGGAAATCAGCCCCAGCATTTT.

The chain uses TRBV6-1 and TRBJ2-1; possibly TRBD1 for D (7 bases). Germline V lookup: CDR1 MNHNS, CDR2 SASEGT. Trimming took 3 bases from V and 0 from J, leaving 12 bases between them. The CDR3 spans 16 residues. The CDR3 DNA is TGTGCCAGCAGTGAGCCGGGGGACAGCTCCTACAATGAGCAGTTCTTC. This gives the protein CASSEPGDSSYNEQFF.

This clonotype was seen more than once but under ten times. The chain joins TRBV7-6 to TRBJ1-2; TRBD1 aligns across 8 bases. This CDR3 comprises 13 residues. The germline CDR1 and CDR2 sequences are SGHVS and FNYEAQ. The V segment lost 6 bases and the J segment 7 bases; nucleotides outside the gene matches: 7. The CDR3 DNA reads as TGTGCCAGCAGTTCTAGACAGGGGAGTGGCTACACCTTC. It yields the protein CASSSRQGSGYTF.

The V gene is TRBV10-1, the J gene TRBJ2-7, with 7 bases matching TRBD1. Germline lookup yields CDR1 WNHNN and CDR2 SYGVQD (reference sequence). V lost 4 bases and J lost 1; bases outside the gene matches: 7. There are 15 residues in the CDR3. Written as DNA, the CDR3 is TGCGCCAGCAGTGCCGGGACAGCCTATTCCTACGAGCAGTACTTC. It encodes CASSAGTAYSYEQYF.

The chain's CDR3 is CASGRGQGTDTQYF. The CDR3 coding sequence is TGTGCTAGTGGTAGGGGACAGGGCACAGATACGCAGTATTTT. The J gene is TRBJ2-3, the V gene TRBV12-5; TRBD1 aligns across 8 bases. This CDR3 comprises 14 residues. V lost 5 bases, J lost 1 base, and 2 bases stayed unmatched. In germline, CDR1 is LGHNT, CDR2 FRNRAP.

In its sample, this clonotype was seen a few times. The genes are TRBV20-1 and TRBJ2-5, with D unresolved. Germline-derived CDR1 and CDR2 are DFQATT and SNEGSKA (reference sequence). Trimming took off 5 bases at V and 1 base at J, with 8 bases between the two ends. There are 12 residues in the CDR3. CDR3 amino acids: CSALGLQETQYF. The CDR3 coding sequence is TGCAGTGCTCTAGGGCTCCAAGAGACCCAGTACTTC.

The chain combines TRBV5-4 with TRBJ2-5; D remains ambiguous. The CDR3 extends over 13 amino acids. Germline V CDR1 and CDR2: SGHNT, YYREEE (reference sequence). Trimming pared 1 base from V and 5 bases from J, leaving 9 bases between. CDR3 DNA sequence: TGTGCCAGCAGCTTGTCAGCTCGGGAGACCCAGTACTTC. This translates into CASSLSARETQYF. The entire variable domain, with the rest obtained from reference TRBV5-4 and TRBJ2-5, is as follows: ETGVTQSPTHLIKTRGQQVTLRCSSQSGHNTVSWYQQALGQGPQFIFQYYREEENGRGNFPPRFSGLQFPNYSSELNVNALELDDSALYLCASSLSARETQYFGPGTRLLVL.